This T cell receptor beta chain is drawn from a study of cytomegalovirus exposure and HLA in healthy donors. Study as a whole: Falling in the Caucasian-associated ancestry cluster were about 83% of about 400 genotyped donors. Findings of the study overall: What TCR beta sequences reportedly achieved was accurate prediction of HLA-A and HLA-B alleles in most subjects. In a later analysis, TCR association rates varied by HLA locus: DRB1 most, HLA-C fewest. Roughly uniform depth of sequencing across donors was assumed in presence/absence analyses.

A note on this clone: Its specificity is not known.

With 60 Vbeta and 13 Jbeta primers, the PCR was carried out. TCRdb's copy holds only in-frame clones and misses some; the assay was immunoSEQ multiplex PCR. Its listing shows approximately 120,000 clones. Sequencing used PBMCs. This sequence was found in a man aged 18 to 35 in good health and CMV-seronegative.

The CDR3 nucleotides read TGTGCCAGTATTCGGGACTATTCGGGTGTTTCGAGCAATCAGCCCCAGCATTTT. It translates to CASIRDYSGVSSNQPQHF. The chain recombines TRBV19 with TRBJ1-5; D might be TRBD1 (5 bases). The CDR3 is made up of 18 amino acids. Trimming left V 7 bases short and J 1 base short, with 23 bases between. Germline assignment: CDR1 LNHDA and CDR2 SQIVND (reference sequence).